What follows describes a single TCR beta chain. Its specificity is unknown. The data are from a study of OX40 agonist ivuxolimab in advanced cancers. Notes on the study in general: Which antigen the expanded peripheral T cells recognized is unknown.

TCRdb's copy holds only in-frame clones and misses some; the assay was immunoSEQ multiplex PCR. The repertoire holds some 46,000 clones, with roughly 90% as singletons. Germline loops: CDR1 LNHDA, CDR2 SQIVND (reference sequence). This CDR3 comprises 12 residues. Trimming took 7 bases from V and 4 from J, leaving 10 bases between them. The genes are TRBV19 and TRBJ2-5, with D possibly matching TRBD2 (6 bases). This receptor was taken from an adult with an advanced solid tumor such as melanoma, head and neck, liver or kidney cancer. Sample: CD4+ or CD8+ T cells sorted from blood, taken in a trial of the OX40 agonist ivuxolimab. The CDR3 here is CASMGGRETQYF. The CDR3 DNA follows: TGTGCCAGTATGGGGGGAAGAGAGACCCAGTACTTC. The full variable domain, in which reference TRBV19 and TRBJ2-5 provide the parts outside the CDR3, is DGGITQSPKYLFRKEGQNVTLSCEQNLNHDAMYWYRQDPGQGLRLIYYSQIVNDFQKGDIAEGYSVSREKKESFPLTVTSAQKNPTAFYLCASMGGRETQYFGPGTRLLVL.